This T cell receptor (beta chain) stems from a study of Tregs in tolerant kidney transplant recipients (dated by TCRdb to the late 2010s). The study in broad terms: The transplants used related donors along with nonmyeloablative bone marrow transplantation, and in the human trials mixed chimerism was transient. Before combined kidney and bone marrow transplantation, this study identified donor-specific regulatory T cells using TCRbeta sequencing and then followed those same cells after transplant. Findings and caveats that apply to the study as a whole: Because the PCR primers were changed over time for some patients, nucleotide-level comparison could not be performed across the samples from those patients. Because only a small number of patients were included, the study had limitations, and the results will need to be validated in larger populations as well as under other immunosuppression protocols. Donor-specific Treg expansion exceeded global Treg expansion in tolerant patients, suggesting antigen-driven rather than nonspecific expansion. Expanding Tregs with activated donor B cells appeared to identify the most biologically relevant and donor-specific TCRbeta repertoire. Biological reproducibility was not directly assessed, although technical replication error appeared to be minimal.

Reading the label with the study, this specimen's time point is: blood sample drawn before combined kidney and bone marrow transplant. Unstimulated Tregs (CD4+CD25+CD127-), CD4+ non-Tregs (CD4+CD25-), CD4 and CD8 cells were FACS-sorted from thawed PBMCs. Prior to Treg sorting, thawed PBMCs were rested overnight at 37 degrees C with around 190 IU/ml IL-2. Patients were 4 combined kidney and bone marrow transplant recipients from the ITN036ST trial, and only these trial subjects had samples available. Healthy control blood was processed by Ficoll density gradient to PBMCs and cryopreserved; patient PBMCs were collected before and after transplant. This clone has only one observation. The antigen it binds to is not known. No base quality information exists; no much larger clone differs at one position. For TCRbeta CDR3 sequencing, genomic DNA from the sorted cells was extracted using the QIAGEN DNeasy Blood and Tissue Kit. Through immunoSEQ, high-throughput TCRbeta CDR3 sequencing was done commercially, including PCR amplification with internal controls and bias correction. The paper's processing steps were these. Unique productive TCRbeta sequences were defined by CDR3 nucleotide sequence where primers matched, and otherwise by CDR3 amino acid sequence together with Vbeta and Jbeta genes. To correct for sorting error, sequences found in more than one sorted population at a frequency ratio of 2:1 or less were discarded, and the remaining shared sequences were assigned to the population with the higher frequency. Sequences were defined as donor-reactive when expanded at least 5-fold in CFSE-low cells versus unstimulated cells and present at a frequency of at least 0.01% in CFSE-low cells. Jensen-Shannon divergence calculated on the top 100 TCRbeta sequences ranked by frequency was used to measure repertoire divergence. For samples with multiple sequencing runs, sorting error was corrected separately for each run before the runs were pooled. Sourced from immuneACCESS, this table was stored by TCRdb with only in-frame sequences that have V and J called. A share of the clones is absent; for the studies checked, an unresolved V gene accounts for under half, and the remainder has no known explanation. V, J and clone size were drawn from that table, and D and trimming were deduced from the DNA. Across this sample there are about 64,000 clones, with 95% to 98% seen only once. Together, the top ten hold 0.3% to 0.35% of the sample.

The CDR3 measures 16 amino acids from cysteine to phenylalanine. Only the CDR3 DNA is retained, 48 bases long and in frame from the first base. The trim is 6 bases for V and 0 bases for J, with a gap of 18 bases between the germline ends. The germline V gene (reference sequence) gives CDR1 as MNHEY and CDR2 as SMNVEV. Recombination joined TRBV27 with TRBJ2-7; possibly the D gene is TRBD2, per 6 matching bases. The TCR comes from a human donor who received a combined kidney and bone marrow transplant. The material sequenced was Tregs from blood, taken before the transplant. The DNA is as follows: TGTGCCAGCAGACGGGCGCGGGGACTGGCCTCCTACGAGCAGTACTTC. This codes for CASRRARGLASYEQYF.